One and the same sample provided the 10 T cell receptor beta chains below, sequenced in a study of blood T cell repertoires in COVID-19. Only in-frame clones appear in the TCRdb table, and some are missing; sequencing was by immunoSEQ multiplex PCR. The data show about 210,000 clones, with 80% to 90% seen just once and 9.7% held by the top ten. Sequencing was done on a sample of peripheral blood. The origin of the receptors is a man aged 50-60 years with active or convalescent COVID-19.

Concerning this clone: Other DNA sequences within the sample encode an identical CDR3. This chain connects TRBV4-1 to TRBJ1-1; D ambiguous. Germline assignment: CDR1 MGHRA and CDR2 YSYEKL. Deletions cut 0 bases from V and 1 base from J, with 9 bases between. The CDR3 runs to 15 residues. The chain's CDR3 is CASSQDGRGNTEAFF. CDR3 bases: TGCGCCAGCAGCCAAGATGGGCGGGGGAACACTGAAGCTTTCTTT.

This clone was seen a few times. The chain recombines TRBV12-3 or TRBV12-4 with TRBJ1-1; possibly TRBD1 for D (6 bases). V was pared by 3 bases and J by 8 bases, with 13 bases between. The CDR3 has 13 amino acids. The CDR3 DNA reads as TGTGCCAGCAGTTTGGCGGCAGGGGAAGAAGCTTTCTTT. Its protein product is CASSLAAGEEAFF.

This clone was seen more than once but under ten times. The gene calls are TRBV6-2 or TRBV6-3 and TRBJ1-6; 12 nucleotides match TRBD1. The CDR3 spans 17 residues. V trimming: 5 bases; J trimming: 3 bases; junction bases outside the gene matches: 5. Germline CDR1 is MNHEY and CDR2 is SVGEGT. The CDR3 region is CASSGTGGGSYNSPLHF. DNA for the CDR3: TGTGCCAGCAGTGGGACAGGGGGCGGAAGCTATAATTCACCCCTCCACTTT.

The chain carries TRBV6-5 and TRBJ2-1, with a tentative D call TRBD1 (6 bases). Germline V lookup: CDR1 MNHEY, CDR2 SVGAGI. With 0 bases removed from V and 5 bases from J, the gap between germline ends came to 14 bases. CDR3 size: 16 residues. Here the CDR3 DNA reads TGTGCCAGCAGTTACTCAGTGGGACACAAGAACAATGAGCAGTTCTTC. Protein sequence: CASSYSVGHKNNEQFF.

The genes are TRBV9 and TRBJ2-5; 9 nucleotides match TRBD2. Trimming at V came to 0 bases and at J to 4 bases, leaving 7 bases not matched to a gene. The CDR3 extends over 16 amino acids. The germline V gene encodes CDR1 SGDLS and CDR2 YYNGEE. CDR3 nucleotide sequence: TGTGCCAGCAGCGTAGCGGCGGGGGGGCCTGGAGAGACCCAGTACTTC. Protein product: CASSVAAGGPGETQYF.

This chain links TRBV5-1 with TRBJ2-1; perhaps TRBD1 as D (5 bases). Germline V gene data show CDR1 as SGHRS and CDR2 as YFSETQ. This CDR3 spans 14 amino acids. V was cut by 1 base and J by 5 bases, with 10 bases left in between. The CDR3 is CASSLTGPHNEQFF. The DNA of the CDR3 is TGCGCCAGCAGCTTGACAGGTCCACACAATGAGCAGTTCTTC.

The chain recombines TRBV5-1 with TRBJ1-1; TRBD1 aligns across 10 bases. This CDR3 is built from 16 residues. Germline V gives CDR1 SGHRS, CDR2 YFSETQ. With 0 bases clipped from V and 4 bases from J, the junction kept 6 bases outside the gene matches. As DNA, the CDR3 is TGCGCCAGCAGCTTGGTGGGACAGGGGATTGGCACTGAAGCTTTCTTT. It yields the protein CASSLVGQGIGTEAFF.

The V and J genes are TRBV24-1 and TRBJ2-3; a possible D gene is TRBD1 (6 bases). The CDR3 consists of 14 residues. CDR1 is KGHDR, CDR2 SFDVKD, per germline. V lost 0 bases and J 4 bases, leaving 7 bases between the germline ends. CDR3 region: CATSDLGGADTQYF. CDR3 DNA sequence: TGTGCCACCAGTGATTTGGGGGGCGCAGATACGCAGTATTTT.

The chain uses TRBV7-2 and TRBJ2-7, with 12 bases that match TRBD2. This CDR3 has 15 amino acids. V was pared by 5 bases and J by 7 bases, with 9 bases of the junction left unmatched. In germline, CDR1 is SGHTA, CDR2 FQGNSA. CDR3 loop: CASSPGLAGPLEQYF. The CDR3 nucleotides read TGTGCCAGCAGCCCGGGACTAGCGGGCCCCTTGGAGCAGTACTTC.

CDR3 DNA sequence: TGTGCCATCAGAGCACTTAGCGGTTCAATCTACAATGAGCAGTTCTTC. This sequence encodes CAIRALSGSIYNEQFF. V gene TRBV10-3 combines with J gene TRBJ2-1, with TRBD2 as a possible D gene (6 bases). Trimming pared 6 bases from V and 3 bases from J, leaving 18 bases between. The CDR3 has 16 residues. The germline V gene has CDR1 ENHRY and CDR2 SYGVKD.